The 27 T cell receptor beta chains below come from one sample, sequenced in a study of blood T cell repertoires in COVID-19. Profiling relied on immunoSEQ multiplex PCR, and the TCRdb table lists in-frame clones only, not all of them. The table shows around 190,000 clones, with about 80% occurring only once. Sequences were obtained from peripheral blood. These receptors originate from a human donor in a cohort sampled during active COVID-19.

A note on this clone: The junction differs from germline at one of its ends, possibly a read error. This chain joins TRBV4-2 and TRBJ1-6; 9 positions match TRBD1. Per the germline V gene, CDR1 is LGHNA and CDR2 is YNFKEQ. CDR3 length: 18 residues. The DNA of the CDR3 is TGTGCCAGCAGCCAAGAAGGGACAGGGTGGTCCTTTAATTCACCCCTCCACTTT. As protein: CASSQEGTGWSFNSPLHF.

The rearrangement uses TRBV3-1 (or the pseudogene TRBV3-2) and TRBJ1-1; D uncertain. Germline CDR1 is LGHDT and CDR2 is YNNKEL (reference sequence). Trimming pared 4 bases from V and 7 bases from J, leaving 13 bases between. This CDR3 is 13 amino acids long. Here the CDR3 DNA reads TGTGCCAGCAGCCGGCGGGCGTCGGGTGAAGCTTTCTTT. Its translation: CASSRRASGEAFF.

This clone was counted once. V usage is TRBV12-3 or TRBV12-4 and J usage is TRBJ2-7; a weak D match, TRBD2 (6 bases). V was clipped by 5 bases and J by 7 bases, with 12 bases between them. CDR3 size: 12 residues. CDR3 amino acids: CASSPGTVEQYF. The CDR3 DNA sequence: TGTGCCAGCAGTCCCGGGACTGTGGAGCAGTACTTC.

The V gene is TRBV19, the J gene TRBJ2-1; D might be TRBD2 (5 bases). The germline CDR1 and CDR2 sequences are LNHDA and SQIVND (reference sequence). The ends were cut back, 6 bases at V and 10 bases at J, with 22 bases in the middle. This CDR3 spans 15 amino acids. The CDR3 DNA sequence: TGTGCCAGTAGCCCCGGGAATCCCCCATTGGGGGAGCAGTTCTTC. Translating gives CASSPGNPPLGEQFF.

The CDR3 DNA is TGTGCCAGCAGTAGGGGGACAGGGGACGGAGAGACCCAGTACTTC. Amino acids: CASSRGTGDGETQYF. V is TRBV6-5 and J is TRBJ2-5; 10 nucleotides match TRBD1. The CDR3 has 15 residues. Germline-derived CDR1 and CDR2 are MNHEY and SVGAGI. Unmatched junction bases numbered 7, after V lost 5 bases and J lost 4 bases.

The sample holds a few counts of this clone. This chain connects TRBV6-5 to TRBJ1-1; perhaps TRBD1 as D (5 bases). Germline-derived CDR1 and CDR2 are MNHEY and SVGAGI. V gave up 6 bases and J gave up 0 bases, with 11 bases separating them. CDR3 length: 14 amino acids. The CDR3 loop reads CASRATVVNTEAFF. Here the CDR3 DNA reads TGTGCCAGCAGGGCGACAGTCGTGAACACTGAAGCTTTCTTT.

This chain joins TRBV29-1 and TRBJ1-2, with D perhaps TRBD1 (6 bases). The CDR3 contains 13 residues. V lost 6 bases, J lost 4 bases, and 15 bases lay in between. The germline CDR1 and CDR2 sequences are SQVTM and ANQGSEA. CDR3 sequence reads: CSVSGAVSYGYTF. CDR3 nucleotide sequence: TGCAGCGTGTCAGGGGCCGTTTCCTATGGCTACACCTTC.

V gene TRBV6-6 combines with J gene TRBJ2-7, with D uncertain. This CDR3 region has 14 residues. The V and J ends lost 5 bases and 2 bases respectively, with 13 bases between them. CDR1 MNHNY and CDR2 SVGAGI come from the germline V gene (reference sequence). The CDR3 region is CASSVPGLPYEQYF. DNA of the CDR3: TGTGCCAGCAGTGTGCCGGGTCTTCCCTACGAGCAGTACTTC.

The rearrangement uses TRBV3-1 (or the pseudogene TRBV3-2) and TRBJ2-5; TRBD2 matches at 12 bases. The V gene end was trimmed by 1 base and the J gene end by 0 bases; junction bases not matched to a gene: 0. CDR1 is LGHDT and CDR2 is YNNKEL in the germline V gene (reference sequence). The CDR3 is 16 residues long. In DNA, the CDR3 is TGTGCCAGCAGCCAAGGACTAGCGGGGGACCAAGAGACCCAGTACTTC. Translated, it gives CASSQGLAGDQETQYF.

The gene calls are TRBV6-5 and TRBJ1-1, with 9 bases that match TRBD1. The CDR3 extends over 13 amino acids. V lost 6 bases, J lost 4 bases, and 3 bases stayed unmatched. Germline V gene lookup returns CDR1 MNHEY and CDR2 SVGAGI. The chain's CDR3 is CASRDRGSTEAFF. In DNA form, the CDR3 reads TGTGCCAGCAGGGACAGGGGCAGCACTGAAGCTTTCTTT.

This clone has a single count. The chain couples TRBV4-1 to TRBJ2-7; a weak D match, TRBD2 (6 bases). The germline V gene has CDR1 MGHRA and CDR2 YSYEKL. The CDR3 is 17 amino acids. V lost 1 base, J lost 4 bases, and 20 bases lay in between. The CDR3, as DNA: TGCGCCAGCAGCCAAGCAGGCGGGACCAGATTTAGTTACGAGCAGTACTTC. Amino acid sequence: CASSQAGGTRFSYEQYF.

This clone came up a few times. The chain employs TRBV10-2 and TRBJ1-6; 9 bases are a match to TRBD1. Trimming took 5 bases from V and 6 from J; bases not matched to a gene: 5. CDR1 is WSHSY and CDR2 is SAAADI in the germline V gene. The CDR3 is 15 residues long. Written as DNA, the CDR3 is TGCGCCAGCAGTACCGGGACAGGGCCTAATTCACCCCTCCACTTT. This codes for CASSTGTGPNSPLHF.

The chain recombines TRBV2 with TRBJ1-2, with D tentatively TRBD1 (6 bases). CDR3 size: 11 residues. V was shortened by 8 bases and J by 8 bases, with 12 bases between the two germline ends. CDR1 SNHLY and CDR2 FYNNEI come from the germline V gene. In DNA, the CDR3 is TGTGCCAGCTGGGACATGGAGGGCTACACCTTC. Translated: CASWDMEGYTF.

The V and J genes are TRBV5-5 and TRBJ1-6; D uncertain. Germline values: CDR1 SGHKS, CDR2 YYEKEE (reference sequence). This CDR3 is 14 amino acids long. The V end was cut by 0 bases, the J end by 10 bases, with 11 bases between. The CDR3 reads CASSLVGMRSPLHF. The DNA for the CDR3 is TGTGCCAGCAGCTTGGTTGGTATGAGGTCACCCCTCCACTTT.

The chain links TRBV3-1 (or the pseudogene TRBV3-2) to TRBJ1-2, with D hard to call. Trimming removed 0 bases from V and 5 bases from J, with 13 bases in between. The CDR3 has 15 amino acids. The germline V gene has CDR1 LGHDT and CDR2 YNNKEL (reference sequence). This CDR3 is CASSQDLLRKYGYTF. CDR3 nucleotide sequence: TGTGCCAGCAGCCAAGATCTTCTCAGGAAGTATGGCTACACCTTC.

CDR3 bases: TGTGCCTGGAGCCCAGGGGGCAACACCGGGGAGCTGTTTTTT. This gives the protein CAWSPGGNTGELFF. The chain is built from TRBV30 and TRBJ2-2; TRBD1 aligns across 8 bases. V lost 3 bases and J lost 2; bases outside the gene matches: 2. The CDR3 runs 14 residues. In germline, CDR1 is GTSNPN, CDR2 SVGIG (reference sequence). Drawing the rest from reference TRBV30 and TRBJ2-2, the complete variable domain is SQTIHQWPATLVQPVGSPLSLECTVEGTSNPNLYWYRQAAGRGLQLLFYSVGIGQISSEVPQNLSASRPQDRQFILSSKKLLLSDSGFYLCAWSPGGNTGELFFGEGSRLTVL.

This clone was recorded only once. V is TRBV5-1 and J is TRBJ2-7; TRBD1 aligns across 9 bases. After removal of 4 bases from V and 4 bases from J, the junction contained 6 bases not matched to a gene. This CDR3 spans 14 amino acids. The germline CDR1 and CDR2 sequences are SGHRS and YFSETQ. The CDR3 loop is CASSGRDRDYEQYF. The CDR3 region has the DNA TGCGCCAGCAGCGGCCGGGACAGGGATTACGAGCAGTACTTC.

Many counts were recorded for this clone. The CDR3: CATSRDPAGAGTDTQYF. The CDR3 DNA is TGTGCCACCAGCAGAGATCCGGCGGGGGCGGGCACAGATACGCAGTATTTT. This chain uses TRBV15 with TRBJ2-3; maybe TRBD2 (7 bases). V lost 0 bases and J 1 base, leaving 14 bases between the germline ends. CDR1 LNHNV and CDR2 YYDKDF come from the germline V gene (reference sequence). The CDR3 runs 17 residues. Filled out from reference TRBV15 and TRBJ2-3, the complete variable domain reads DAMVIQNPRYQVTQFGKPVTLSCSQTLNHNVMYWYQQKSSQAPKLLFHYYDKDFNNEADTPDNFQSRRPNTSFCFLDIRSPGLGDTAMYLCATSRDPAGAGTDTQYFGPGTRLTVL.

This sequence joins TRBV15 and TRBJ2-1, with D possibly matching TRBD1 (5 bases). V lost 2 bases to trimming and J lost 2 bases, with 7 bases between them. The CDR3 has 14 residues. From germline, CDR1 is LNHNV and CDR2 YYDKDF (reference sequence). In DNA, the CDR3 is TGTGCCACCAGCAGACAGGGTACCTACAATGAGCAGTTCTTC. Translation gives CATSRQGTYNEQFF. Looking up the rest from reference TRBV15 and TRBJ2-1 gives the full variable domain: DAMVIQNPRYQVTQFGKPVTLSCSQTLNHNVMYWYQQKSSQAPKLLFHYYDKDFNNEADTPDNFQSRRPNTSFCFLDIRSPGLGDTAMYLCATSRQGTYNEQFFGPGTRLTVL.

The chain joins TRBV18 to TRBJ1-6, with D maybe TRBD1 (5 bases). Germline lookup yields CDR1 KGHSH and CDR2 LQKENI. This CDR3 is built from 13 residues. Deletions cut 2 bases from V and 10 bases from J, with 9 bases between. This chain's CDR3 is CASSPRGGSPLHF. The DNA for the CDR3 is TGTGCCAGCTCACCAAGGGGAGGGTCACCCCTCCACTTT.

The chain employs TRBV20-1 and TRBJ2-5; a possible D gene is TRBD2 (5 bases). The CDR3 loop spans 13 amino acids. Trimming removed 3 bases at V and 5 bases at J, with 13 bases between. The V gene's germline CDR1 is DFQATT and CDR2 SNEGSKA (reference sequence). The CDR3 region is CSASSSVRETQYF. DNA of the CDR3: TGCAGTGCTAGTAGTAGCGTGCGTGAGACCCAGTACTTC.

The chain links TRBV5-1 to TRBJ2-3; 7 positions agree with TRBD1. CDR3 size: 16 residues. The V gene's germline CDR1 is SGHRS and CDR2 YFSETQ. With 4 bases clipped from V and 0 bases from J, the junction kept 8 bases outside the gene matches. The CDR3 is CASSAQTGVSTDTQYF. The CDR3 region has the DNA TGCGCCAGCAGCGCGCAAACAGGGGTCAGCACAGATACGCAGTATTTT.

The V gene is TRBV28, the J gene TRBJ1-4, with D perhaps TRBD1 (5 bases). CDR1 MDHEN and CDR2 SYDVKM come from the germline V gene. The CDR3 consists of 14 residues. The germline V and J ends were trimmed by 3 bases and 5 bases, with 10 bases remaining between them. Written as DNA, the CDR3 is TGTGCCAGCAGTTTGTCGGGACTGAATGAAAAACTGTTTTTT. Protein sequence: CASSLSGLNEKLFF.

This clone was detected only a few times. The chain is built from TRBV2 and TRBJ1-2; D gene uncertain. The CDR3 length is 13 residues. In germline, CDR1 is SNHLY, CDR2 FYNNEI. With 4 bases removed from V and 1 base from J, the gap between germline ends came to 7 bases. CDR3 DNA: TGTGCCAGCAGTGGTGGAGATAACTATGGCTACACCTTC. This sequence encodes CASSGGDNYGYTF.

The chain links TRBV25-1 to TRBJ1-2, with TRBD1 matching over 8 bases. The CDR3 is 14 amino acids. The germline V gene encodes CDR1 MGHDK and CDR2 SYGVNS. The trim removed 4 bases at V and 3 bases at J, leaving 4 bases unmatched. CDR3 protein: CASSVAGGHYGYTF. The DNA of the CDR3 is TGTGCCAGCAGTGTTGCAGGGGGCCACTATGGCTACACCTTC.

V is TRBV6-5 and J is TRBJ2-1; TRBD2 aligns across 7 bases. There are 15 residues in the CDR3. The trim removed 6 bases at V and 6 bases at J, leaving 11 bases unmatched. Germline CDR1 and CDR2: MNHEY and SVGAGI. The CDR3 DNA sequence: TGTGCCAGCAGCGTGAAGGGTGGGGAGGGCAATGAGCAGTTCTTC. Translation gives CASSVKGGEGNEQFF.

V usage is TRBV14 and J usage is TRBJ1-1; maybe TRBD1 (6 bases). The V gene's germline CDR1 is SGHDN and CDR2 FVKESK. This CDR3 has 15 residues. V was trimmed by 4 bases and J by 1 base, leaving 13 bases between them. The CDR3 reads CASSPYRAGNTEAFF. The DNA for the CDR3 is TGTGCCAGCAGCCCCTACAGGGCCGGGAACACTGAAGCTTTCTTT. Full variable domain (missing parts from reference TRBV14 and TRBJ1-1): EAGVTQFPSHSVIEKGQTVTLRCDPISGHDNLYWYRRVMGKEIKFLLHFVKESKQDESGMPNNRFLAERTGGTYSTLKVQPAELEDSGVYFCASSPYRAGNTEAFFGQGTRLTVV.